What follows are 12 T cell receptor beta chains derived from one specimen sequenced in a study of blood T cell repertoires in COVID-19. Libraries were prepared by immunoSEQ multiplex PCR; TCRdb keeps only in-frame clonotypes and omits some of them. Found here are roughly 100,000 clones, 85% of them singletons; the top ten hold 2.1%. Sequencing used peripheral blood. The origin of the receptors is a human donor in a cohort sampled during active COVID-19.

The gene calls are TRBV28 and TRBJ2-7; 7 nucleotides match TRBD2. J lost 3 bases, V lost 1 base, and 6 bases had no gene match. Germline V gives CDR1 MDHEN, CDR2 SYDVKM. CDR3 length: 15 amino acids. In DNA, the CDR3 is TGTGCCAGCAGTTTATATGGGAGGGGCATCTACGAGCAGTACTTC. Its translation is CASSLYGRGIYEQYF. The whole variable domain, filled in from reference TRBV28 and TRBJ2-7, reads DVKVTQSSRYLVKRTGEKVFLECVQDMDHENMFWYRQDPGLGLRLIYFSYDVKMKEKGDIPEGYSVSREKKERFSLILESASTNQTSMYLCASSLYGRGIYEQYFGPGTRLTVT.

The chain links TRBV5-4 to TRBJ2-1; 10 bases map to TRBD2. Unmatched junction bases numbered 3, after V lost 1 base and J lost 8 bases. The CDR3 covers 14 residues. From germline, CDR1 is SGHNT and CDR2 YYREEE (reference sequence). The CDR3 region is CASSLSSGGYEQFF. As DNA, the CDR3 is TGTGCCAGCAGCTTGTCTAGCGGGGGATATGAGCAGTTCTTC.

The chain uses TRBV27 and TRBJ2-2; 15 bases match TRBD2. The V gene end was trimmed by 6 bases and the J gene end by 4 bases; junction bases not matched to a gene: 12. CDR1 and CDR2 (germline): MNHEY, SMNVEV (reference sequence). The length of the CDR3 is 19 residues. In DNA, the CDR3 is TGTGCCAGCAGCCTCTTCGGACTAGCGGGAGGGAGGGGCACCGGGGAGCTGTTTTTT. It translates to CASSLFGLAGGRGTGELFF.

CDR3 nucleotide sequence: TGTGCCAGTCAAAGGGGACTAGCGGGAGTGAGTGAGCAGTTCTTC. Its translation is CASQRGLAGVSEQFF. The chain couples TRBV27 to TRBJ2-1; TRBD2 aligns across 14 bases. V lost 9 bases to trimming and J lost 9 bases; unmatched junction nucleotides: 10. This CDR3 is 15 amino acids long. The germline V gene has CDR1 MNHEY and CDR2 SMNVEV (reference sequence).

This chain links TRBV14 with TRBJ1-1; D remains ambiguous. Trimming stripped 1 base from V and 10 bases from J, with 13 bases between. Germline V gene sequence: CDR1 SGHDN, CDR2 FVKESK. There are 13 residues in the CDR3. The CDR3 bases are TGTGCCAGCAGCCAAGTGCCTAGAATGGGAGCTTTCTTT. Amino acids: CASSQVPRMGAFF.

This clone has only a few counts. CDR3 protein: CASSFSRQETQYF. The CDR3 nucleotides read TGTGCCAGCAGTTTCTCACGGCAAGAGACCCAGTACTTC. This chain connects TRBV27 to TRBJ2-5; D is undetermined. Trimming took off 3 bases at V and 2 bases at J, with 7 bases between the two ends. From germline, CDR1 is MNHEY and CDR2 SMNVEV (reference sequence). The CDR3 contains 13 residues.

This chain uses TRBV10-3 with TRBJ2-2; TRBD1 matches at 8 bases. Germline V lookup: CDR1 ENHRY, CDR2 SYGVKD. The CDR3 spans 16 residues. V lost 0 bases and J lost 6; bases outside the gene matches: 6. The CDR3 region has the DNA TGTGCCATCAGTGAGTCGTCGCAGGGGGCGGCCGGGGAGCTGTTTTTT. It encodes CAISESSQGAAGELFF.

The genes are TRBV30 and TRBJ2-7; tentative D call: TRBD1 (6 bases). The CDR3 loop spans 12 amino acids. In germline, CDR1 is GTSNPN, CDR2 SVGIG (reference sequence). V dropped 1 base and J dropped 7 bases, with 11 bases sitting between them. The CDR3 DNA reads TGTGCCTGGAGTGGGCAGGGGCATGAGCAGTACTTC. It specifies CAWSGQGHEQYF.

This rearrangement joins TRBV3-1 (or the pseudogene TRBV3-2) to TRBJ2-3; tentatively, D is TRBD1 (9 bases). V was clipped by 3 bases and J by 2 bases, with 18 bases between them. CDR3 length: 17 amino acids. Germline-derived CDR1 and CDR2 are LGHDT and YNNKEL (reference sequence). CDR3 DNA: TGTGCCAGCAGCCACAGCGGGGGACAGGGCTACACAGATACGCAGTATTTT. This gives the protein CASSHSGGQGYTDTQYF.

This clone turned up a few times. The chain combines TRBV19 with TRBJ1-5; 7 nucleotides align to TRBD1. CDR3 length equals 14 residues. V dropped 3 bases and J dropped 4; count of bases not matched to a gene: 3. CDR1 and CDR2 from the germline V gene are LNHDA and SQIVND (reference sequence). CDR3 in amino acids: CASSIRQGNQPQHF. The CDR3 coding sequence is TGTGCCAGTAGTATCCGACAGGGAAATCAGCCCCAGCATTTT.

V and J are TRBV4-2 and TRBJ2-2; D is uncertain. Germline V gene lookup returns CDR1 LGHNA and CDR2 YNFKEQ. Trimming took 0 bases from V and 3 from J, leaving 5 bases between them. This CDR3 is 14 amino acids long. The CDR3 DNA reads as TGTGCCAGCAGCCAAGATTTCGACACCGGGGAGCTGTTTTTT. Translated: CASSQDFDTGELFF.

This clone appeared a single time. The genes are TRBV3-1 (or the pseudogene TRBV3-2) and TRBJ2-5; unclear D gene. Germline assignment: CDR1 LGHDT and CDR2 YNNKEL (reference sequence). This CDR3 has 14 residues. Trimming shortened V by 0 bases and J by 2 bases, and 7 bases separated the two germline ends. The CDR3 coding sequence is TGTGCCAGCAGCCAAGAGACTGGTCAAGAGACCCAGTACTTC. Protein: CASSQETGQETQYF.